What follows are 21 T cell receptor beta chains derived from one specimen sequenced in a study of T cells in localized non-small cell lung cancer. Data came from immunoSEQ multiplex PCR; TCRdb stores just in-frame clones and leaves some out. The profile shows about 78,000 clones, roughly 86% of them singletons. This specimen consisted of peripheral blood, obtained before any cancer treatment. The receptors originated from a man aged 35-75 years with stage I lung adenocarcinoma.

The chain joins TRBV7-2 to TRBJ1-6; D remains ambiguous. Trimming pared 1 base from V and 7 bases from J, leaving 11 bases between. CDR3 length equals 15 residues. CDR1 SGHTA and CDR2 FQGNSA come from the germline V gene. The CDR3 bases are TGTGCCAGCAGCTTAGATAGGGCCCCCAATTCACCCCTCCACTTT. Amino acid sequence: CASSLDRAPNSPLHF.

The chain is built from TRBV9 and TRBJ1-4; D is undetermined. The CDR3 length is 15 residues. The germline V and J ends were trimmed by 4 bases and 7 bases, with 17 bases remaining between them. In germline, CDR1 is SGDLS, CDR2 YYNGEE. CDR3 sequence reads: CASSPDILEFEKLFF. CDR3 sequence (DNA): TGTGCCAGCAGCCCAGACATTCTGGAGTTTGAAAAACTGTTTTTT.

A single count supports this clone. The chain is built from TRBV27 and TRBJ2-7; D ambiguous. CDR1 is MNHEY and CDR2 is SMNVEV in the germline V gene (reference sequence). V was shortened by 5 bases and J by 2 bases, with 13 bases between the two germline ends. CDR3 length: 14 residues. CDR3 residues: CASSPTGLTYEQYF. For the CDR3, the DNA is TGTGCCAGCAGTCCTACCGGGCTAACCTACGAGCAGTACTTC.

V gene TRBV4-1 combines with J gene TRBJ2-5; 9 positions agree with TRBD1. Germline CDR1 reads MGHRA; CDR2 reads YSYEKL. The CDR3 totals 16 residues. V lost 3 bases to trimming and J lost 3 bases; unmatched junction nucleotides: 8. The CDR3 region is CASSHGRQGGKETQYF. The DNA of the CDR3 is TGCGCCAGCAGCCACGGACGACAGGGGGGAAAAGAGACCCAGTACTTC.

V gene TRBV7-9 combines with J gene TRBJ1-5, with TRBD1 as a possible D gene (5 bases). CDR1 and CDR2 from the germline V gene are SEHNR and FQNEAQ (reference sequence). CDR3 length equals 15 residues. V was clipped by 2 bases and J by 1 base, with 9 bases between them. The CDR3 loop is CASSLSGLSNQPQHF. The CDR3 nucleotides read TGTGCCAGCAGCTTATCGGGACTGAGCAATCAGCCCCAGCATTTT.

V gene TRBV6-6 combines with J gene TRBJ1-4, with D possibly being TRBD1 (5 bases). V was pared by 0 bases and J by 8 bases, with 13 bases between. From germline, CDR1 is MNHNY and CDR2 SVGAGI (reference sequence). This CDR3 is 15 amino acids long. The CDR3 DNA reads as TGTGCCAGCAGTTACTCGGGGGAGCCTGGAGAAAAACTGTTTTTT. Its protein is CASSYSGEPGEKLFF.

The chain uses TRBV15 and TRBJ1-6; D not resolved. Trimming removed 0 bases at V and 15 bases at J, with 15 bases between. Germline loops: CDR1 LNHNV, CDR2 YYDKDF (reference sequence). This CDR3 has 14 amino acids. CDR3 sequence (DNA): TGTGCCACCAGCAGAGACCGAAGCGGGAGTAACCTCCACTTT. Protein: CATSRDRSGSNLHF.

The chain recombines TRBV5-5 with TRBJ1-2, with TRBD1 matching 10 bases. V was pared by 2 bases and J by 4 bases, with 5 bases of the junction left unmatched. The length of the CDR3 is 15 residues. CDR1 SGHKS and CDR2 YYEKEE come from the germline V gene (reference sequence). CDR3 nucleotides: TGTGCCAGCAGCTTAGCCGGGACAGGGGTCTATGGCTACACCTTC. Its protein is CASSLAGTGVYGYTF.

V and J are TRBV5-8 and TRBJ1-1; D unresolved. CDR3 length: 14 amino acids. The germline gives CDR1 SGHTS, CDR2 YDEGEE. V lost 2 bases to trimming and J lost 4 bases, with 12 bases between them. The CDR3 region is CASSFMGLGTEAFF. The CDR3 DNA reads as TGTGCCAGCAGCTTCATGGGGTTGGGCACTGAAGCTTTCTTT.

J is TRBJ2-6 and V is TRBV4-1; D is perhaps TRBD1 (5 bases). V was shortened by 3 bases and J by 4 bases, with 10 bases between the two germline ends. Germline assignment: CDR1 MGHRA and CDR2 YSYEKL. CDR3 length: 15 amino acids. CDR3: CASSHRAGGANVLTF. In DNA, the CDR3 is TGCGCCAGCAGCCACAGGGCCGGGGGGGCCAACGTCCTGACTTTC.

The chain joins TRBV5-4 to TRBJ2-1; 11 bases agree with TRBD2. Trimming at V came to 5 bases and at J to 8 bases, leaving 6 bases not matched to a gene. The CDR3 spans 14 residues. Germline lookup yields CDR1 SGHNT and CDR2 YYREEE (reference sequence). CDR3 DNA sequence: TGTGCCAGCAGTTTAGCGGGAGGGGGGGATGAGCAGTTCTTC. This encodes CASSLAGGGDEQFF.

The chain employs TRBV19 and TRBJ1-1, with D possibly being TRBD1 (5 bases). This CDR3 has 14 amino acids. CDR1 and CDR2 (germline): LNHDA, SQIVND (reference sequence). Trimming removed 4 bases at V and 1 base at J, with 10 bases between. CDR3 in amino acids: CASSTGRWNTEAFF. DNA of the CDR3: TGTGCCAGTAGTACGGGACGGTGGAACACTGAAGCTTTCTTT.

This clone was found once. The CDR3: CAARTVKETQYF. The CDR3 coding sequence is TGCGCCGCCAGGACGGTAAAAGAGACCCAGTACTTC. The chain is built from TRBV10-1 and TRBJ2-5; D gene ambiguous. Trimming shortened V by 11 bases and J by 3 bases, and 13 bases separated the two germline ends. The CDR3 consists of 12 residues. In germline, CDR1 is WNHNN, CDR2 SYGVQD (reference sequence).

The rearrangement uses TRBV30 and TRBJ2-3; D remains ambiguous. The CDR3 has 11 amino acids. V lost 2 bases, J lost 4 bases, and 4 bases lay in between. Per germline, CDR1 GTSNPN and CDR2 SVGIG (reference sequence). CDR3 DNA sequence: TGTGCCTGGAGTCCCTCAGATACGCAGTATTTT. Residues: CAWSPSDTQYF. Drawing the rest from reference TRBV30 and TRBJ2-3, the complete variable domain is SQTIHQWPATLVQPVGSPLSLECTVEGTSNPNLYWYRQAAGRGLQLLFYSVGIGQISSEVPQNLSASRPQDRQFILSSKKLLLSDSGFYLCAWSPSDTQYFGPGTRLTVL.

This rearrangement joins TRBV10-2 to TRBJ1-4, with no clear D. CDR3 length: 14 amino acids. From germline, CDR1 is WSHSY and CDR2 SAAADI. V was pared by 2 bases and J by 1 base, with 5 bases between. CDR3 nucleotides: TGCGCCAGCAGTGAGCGTGGAACTAATGAAAAACTGTTTTTT. Translated: CASSERGTNEKLFF.

Notes on this clone: One junction end does not reproduce the germline sequence, and a read error may be involved. This chain joins TRBV5-4 and TRBJ1-1; a weak D match, TRBD1 (6 bases). CDR3 length: 12 amino acids. Looked up from germline, CDR1 is SGHNT and CDR2 is YYREEE (reference sequence). The CDR3 DNA reads as TGTGCCAGCAGCTACGCCACCTCGGGGGCTGTATTC. Protein sequence: CASSYATSGAVF.

The rearrangement joins TRBV15 to TRBJ1-5; D possibly corresponds to TRBD1 (6 bases). The germline gives CDR1 LNHNV, CDR2 YYDKDF (reference sequence). The CDR3 covers 15 residues. V lost 9 bases to trimming and J lost 6 bases, with 21 bases between them. CDR3 residues: CATTRDNRFGQPQHF. CDR3 nucleotides: TGTGCCACAACCAGGGACAATAGGTTTGGTCAGCCCCAGCATTTT.

The chain joins TRBV27 to TRBJ2-6; TRBD1 matches 11 bases. V shed 4 bases, J shed 3 bases, and the junction held 11 bases outside the gene matches. CDR1 is MNHEY and CDR2 is SMNVEV in the germline V gene (reference sequence). The CDR3 spans 19 residues. This chain's CDR3 is CASSSDRGLYKGGANVLTF. DNA for the CDR3: TGTGCCAGCAGTTCGGACAGGGGGCTCTATAAGGGTGGGGCCAACGTCCTGACTTTC. Supplemented by reference TRBV27 and TRBJ2-6, the full variable domain reads EAQVTQNPRYLITVTGKKLTVTCSQNMNHEYMSWYRQDPGLGLRQIYYSMNVEVTDKGDVPEGYKVSRKEKRNFPLILESPSPNQTSLYFCASSSDRGLYKGGANVLTFGAGSRLTVL.

This rearrangement joins TRBV27 to TRBJ2-2, with a weak D call TRBD2 (6 bases). V was shortened by 6 bases and J by 0 bases, with 11 bases between the two germline ends. The germline V gene encodes CDR1 MNHEY and CDR2 SMNVEV (reference sequence). The CDR3 is 15 residues long. The CDR3 DNA reads TGTGCCAGCAGAGTTACGGGGGCGAACACCGGGGAGCTGTTTTTT. Translating it yields CASRVTGANTGELFF.

CDR3: CASSLGSSGSGADTQYF. CDR3 sequence (DNA): TGTGCCAGCAGCTTAGGGTCTAGCGGGAGTGGAGCAGATACGCAGTATTTT. This chain connects TRBV11-2 to TRBJ2-3, with TRBD2 matching 10 bases. Germline values: CDR1 SGHAT, CDR2 FQNNGV. V trimming: 1 base; J trimming: 4 bases; junction bases outside the gene matches: 8. The CDR3 covers 17 residues. The full variable domain, with the rest looked up from reference TRBV11-2 and TRBJ2-3, is EAGVAQSPRYKIIEKRQSVAFWCNPISGHATLYWYQQILGQGPKLLIQFQNNGVVDDSQLPKDRFSAERLKGVDSTLKIQPAKLEDSAVYLCASSLGSSGSGADTQYFGPGTRLTVL.

The CDR3 region is CAWSPGRVSEQYF. The CDR3 bases are TGTGCCTGGAGCCCCGGGCGGGTCTCTGAGCAGTACTTC. This sequence joins TRBV30 and TRBJ2-7, with D maybe TRBD2 (5 bases). The CDR3 consists of 13 residues. V lost 3 bases to trimming and J lost 7 bases, with 16 bases between them. Germline CDR1 GTSNPN, CDR2 SVGIG (reference sequence).